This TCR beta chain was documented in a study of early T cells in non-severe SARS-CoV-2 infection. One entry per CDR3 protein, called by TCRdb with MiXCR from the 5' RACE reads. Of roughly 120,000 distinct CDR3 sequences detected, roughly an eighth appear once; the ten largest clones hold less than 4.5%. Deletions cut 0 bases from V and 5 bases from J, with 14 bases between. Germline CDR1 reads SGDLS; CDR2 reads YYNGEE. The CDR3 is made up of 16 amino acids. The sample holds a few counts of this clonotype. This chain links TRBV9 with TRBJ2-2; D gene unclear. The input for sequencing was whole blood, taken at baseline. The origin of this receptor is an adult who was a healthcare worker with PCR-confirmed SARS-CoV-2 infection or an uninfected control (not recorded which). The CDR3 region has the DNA TGTGCCAGCAGCGTAGTTCAGGCCCTAGAAACCGGGGAGCTGTTTTTT. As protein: CASSVVQALETGELFF.